The TCR beta chain described here comes from a study of shared clonotypes between healthy human individuals. The data were produced by immunoSEQ multiplex PCR, yet TCRdb's version contains in-frame clones alone and is incomplete. The sample records more than 1.2 million clones, approximately 98.5% being singletons. The CDR3 extends over 16 amino acids. The V and J ends lost 4 bases and 0 bases respectively, with 10 bases between them. The germline CDR1 and CDR2 sequences are MDHEN and SYDVKM. Comment on this clone: The target antigen is unknown.

Overall study results and limits: A reduction in generation probabilities was seen for non-shared clonotypes relative to those shared by all four donors.

Sequenced material: naive CD4+ T cells sorted from blood. Subset defined: CD45RA+ positively selected. This receptor was identified in a man aged 30-40 years in good health. J is TRBJ2-6 and V is TRBV28; possible D gene TRBD1, 6 bases. CDR3 nucleotides: TGTGCCAGCAGTTCGGGACAATTCTCTGGGGCCAACGTCCTGACTTTC. Protein sequence: CASSSGQFSGANVLTF. Drawing the rest from reference TRBV28 and TRBJ2-6, the complete variable domain is DVKVTQSSRYLVKRTGEKVFLECVQDMDHENMFWYRQDPGLGLRLIYFSYDVKMKEKGDIPEGYSVSREKKERFSLILESASTNQTSMYLCASSSGQFSGANVLTFGAGSRLTVL.